These 12 T cell receptor beta chains were sequenced from one sample in a study of shared clonotypes between healthy human individuals. Libraries were prepared by immunoSEQ multiplex PCR; TCRdb keeps only in-frame clonotypes and omits some of them. The sample has about 1.1 million clones, more than 75% seen once. The sample comprised memory CD4+ T cells from PBMCs. The subset: CD45RA-negative fraction. These receptors were taken from a man between 18 and 35 years old in good health. Some clones in this sample may be carry-over from other donors' samples.

The chain recombines TRBV4-1 with TRBJ2-7; 11 nucleotides line up with TRBD2. V dropped 2 bases and J dropped 0; count of bases not matched to a gene: 9. The CDR3 is 18 residues long. In germline, CDR1 is MGHRA, CDR2 YSYEKL. CDR3 sequence reads: CASSQSTSGSTFSYEQYF. Here the CDR3 DNA reads TGCGCCAGCAGCCAAAGCACTAGCGGGAGTACCTTCTCCTACGAGCAGTACTTC.

This clone has at least ten counts. The rearrangement links TRBV25-1 to TRBJ2-7; D is unresolved. Deletions cut 1 base from V and 2 bases from J, with 12 bases between. The CDR3 totals 15 residues. Germline V gene lookup returns CDR1 MGHDK and CDR2 SYGVNS. The CDR3 region is CASSESGRWAYEQYF. For the CDR3, the DNA is TGTGCCAGCAGTGAATCCGGTCGATGGGCCTACGAGCAGTACTTC.

V and J are TRBV27 and TRBJ2-7, with D possibly matching TRBD1 (6 bases). CDR1 MNHEY and CDR2 SMNVEV come from the germline V gene (reference sequence). This CDR3 comprises 13 residues. V was trimmed by 6 bases and J by 0 bases, leaving 9 bases between them. The CDR3 here is CASRTGASYEQYF. Written as DNA, the CDR3 is TGTGCCAGCAGGACAGGTGCCTCCTACGAGCAGTACTTC.

The genes are TRBV5-4 and TRBJ2-7, with TRBD2 matching over 9 bases. Germline V gene sequence: CDR1 SGHNT, CDR2 YYREEE (reference sequence). The CDR3 length is 16 residues. J lost 2 bases, V lost 0 bases, and 6 bases had no gene match. The CDR3 bases are TGTGCCAGCAGCTTGGGGGGGTCTAGCGGGACCTACGAGCAGTACTTC. Amino acid sequence: CASSLGGSSGTYEQYF.

The chain is built from TRBV21-1 and TRBJ1-1. TRBV21-1 represents a pseudogene. The CDR3 spans 15 residues. The CDR3 DNA reads as TGTGCCAGCAGCCGACGGGGCATTATGAACACTGAAGCTTTCTTT. It codes for CASSRRGIMNTEAFF.

The chain is built from TRBV2 and TRBJ2-2; tentatively, D is TRBD1 or TRBD2 (5 bases each). This CDR3 spans 13 amino acids. The germline V gene encodes CDR1 SNHLY and CDR2 FYNNEI. V was cut by 8 bases and J by 6 bases, with 13 bases left in between. The CDR3 DNA is TGTGCCAGCGGGGGACGGACCTCCGGGGAGCTGTTTTTT. Translated, it gives CASGGRTSGELFF.

This clone was seen only a few times. The chain uses TRBV5-5 and TRBJ1-2; weak D call: TRBD1 (5 bases). CDR1 is SGHKS and CDR2 is YYEKEE in the germline V gene (reference sequence). CDR3 length: 15 amino acids. V shed 4 bases and J shed 2 bases, with 15 bases lying between them. CDR3 in DNA: TGTGCCAGCAGCGCCGTCGGGACGTCGAACTATGGCTACACCTTC. This encodes CASSAVGTSNYGYTF.

The CDR3 is CASSLAPSGSREQYF. CDR3 nucleotide sequence: TGTGCCAGCAGCTTAGCCCCTAGCGGGAGCCGAGAGCAGTACTTC. The V gene is TRBV11-2, the J gene TRBJ2-7; TRBD2 agrees at 10 bases. The CDR3 has 15 residues. With 1 base clipped from V and 7 bases from J, the junction kept 7 bases outside the gene matches. Germline loops: CDR1 SGHAT, CDR2 FQNNGV.

The chain carries TRBV28 and TRBJ1-1; D gene ambiguous. The CDR3 runs to 15 residues. The V and J ends lost 0 bases and 1 base respectively, with 9 bases between them. Germline loops: CDR1 MDHEN, CDR2 SYDVKM. The CDR3 nucleotides read TGTGCCAGCAGTTTATGGGAGGCGGAGAACACTGAAGCTTTCTTT. Residues: CASSLWEAENTEAFF.

With regard to this clone: This sequence may be a read error, since a much larger clone differs from it by one base. This sample includes further DNA sequences coding for the same CDR3. This chain links TRBV18 with TRBJ2-3; no firm D call. V was trimmed by 0 bases and J by 1 base, leaving 5 bases between them. This CDR3 comprises 14 residues. Germline V gene lookup returns CDR1 KGHSH and CDR2 LQKENI. The DNA for the CDR3 is TGTGCCAGCTCACCACCGTCAGGCACAGATACGCAGTATTTT. Its protein is CASSPPSGTDTQYF.

The rearrangement joins TRBV11-3 to TRBJ1-1; TRBD1 is a possible D gene (5 bases). The CDR3 length is 12 residues. The ends were cut back, 1 base at V and 11 bases at J, with 11 bases in the middle. CDR1 is SGHNT, CDR2 YENEEA, per germline. The DNA of the CDR3 is TGTGCCAGCAGCTTAGGGGGCCGGGCGGCTTTCTTT. Translation gives CASSLGGRAAFF.

The chain is built from TRBV6-5 and TRBJ2-5; D might be TRBD1 (6 bases). The CDR3 runs to 14 residues. V was cut by 5 bases and J by 5 bases, with 15 bases left in between. CDR1 and CDR2 (germline): MNHEY, SVGAGI. The CDR3 nucleotides are TGTGCCAGCAGTCCACAGGGATGGGACGAGACCCAGTACTTC. It encodes CASSPQGWDETQYF.